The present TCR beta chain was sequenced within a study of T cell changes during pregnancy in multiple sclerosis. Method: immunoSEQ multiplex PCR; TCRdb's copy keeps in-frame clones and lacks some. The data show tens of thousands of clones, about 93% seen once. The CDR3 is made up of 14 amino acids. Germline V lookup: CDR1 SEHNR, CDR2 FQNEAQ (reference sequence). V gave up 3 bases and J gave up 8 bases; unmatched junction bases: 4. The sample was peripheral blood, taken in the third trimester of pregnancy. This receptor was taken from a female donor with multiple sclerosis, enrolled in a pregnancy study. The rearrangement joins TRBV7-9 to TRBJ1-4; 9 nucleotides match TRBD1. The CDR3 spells CASSLGTGNEKLFF. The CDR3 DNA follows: TGTGCCAGCAGCTTGGGGACAGGGAACGAAAAACTGTTTTTT.